The source of this T cell receptor (beta chain) is a study of a mutant IDH1 vaccine in newly diagnosed glioma. Study background: Vaccines began 4-6 weeks after radiotherapy alone, or with temozolomide cycles. Beforehand, treatment had been radiotherapy, temozolomide, or both; the majority received both. Treated patients had a mean age of approximately 40 years and a 62.5% male, 37.5% female split.

Concerning this clone: Antigen: not known.

Time point here: week 35, safety follow-up. One vaccine dose held 300 ug of mutant IDH1 20-mer peptide and came with topical imiquimod. V was trimmed by 3 bases and J by 0 bases, leaving 10 bases between them. Germline CDR1 reads SGHTA; CDR2 reads FQGNSA. The CDR3 is made up of 15 amino acids. Study-level results: The vaccine induced immune responses, and these occurred in around 93% of patients.

Generated by immunoSEQ multiplex PCR, the TCRdb table keeps only in-frame clones and is missing some. Among 35,000 to 45,000 clones listed, 75% to 90% were seen once. The sequencing here drew on PBMCs, taken from a glioma patient whose treatment included an IDH1 peptide vaccine. This clonotype was obtained from a man aged 40-49 years with glioma. This sequence joins TRBV7-2 and TRBJ2-3, with D maybe TRBD2 (6 bases). The CDR3 here is CASSFAGTSTDTQYF. CDR3 nucleotide sequence: TGTGCCAGCAGCTTCGCGGGGACTAGCACAGATACGCAGTATTTT.